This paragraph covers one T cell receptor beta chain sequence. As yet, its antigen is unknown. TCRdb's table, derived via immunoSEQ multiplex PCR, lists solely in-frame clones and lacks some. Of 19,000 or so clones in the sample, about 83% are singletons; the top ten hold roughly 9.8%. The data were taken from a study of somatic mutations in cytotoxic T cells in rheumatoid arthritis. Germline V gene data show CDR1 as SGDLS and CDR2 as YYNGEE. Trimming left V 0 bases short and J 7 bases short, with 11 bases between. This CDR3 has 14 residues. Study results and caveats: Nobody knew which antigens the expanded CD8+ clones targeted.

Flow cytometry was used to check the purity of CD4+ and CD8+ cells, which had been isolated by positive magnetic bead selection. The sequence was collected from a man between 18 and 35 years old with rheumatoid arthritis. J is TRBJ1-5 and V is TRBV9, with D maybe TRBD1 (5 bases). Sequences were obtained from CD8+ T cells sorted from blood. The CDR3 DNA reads TGTGCCAGCAGCGTAGGCGGGGGAGTGCAGCCCCAGCATTTT. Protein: CASSVGGGVQPQHF. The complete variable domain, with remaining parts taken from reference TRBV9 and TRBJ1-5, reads DSGVTQTPKHLITATGQRVTLRCSPRSGDLSVYWYQQSLDQGLQFLIQYYNGEERAKGNILERFSAQQFPDLHSELNLSSLELGDSALYFCASSVGGGVQPQHFGDGTRLSIL.